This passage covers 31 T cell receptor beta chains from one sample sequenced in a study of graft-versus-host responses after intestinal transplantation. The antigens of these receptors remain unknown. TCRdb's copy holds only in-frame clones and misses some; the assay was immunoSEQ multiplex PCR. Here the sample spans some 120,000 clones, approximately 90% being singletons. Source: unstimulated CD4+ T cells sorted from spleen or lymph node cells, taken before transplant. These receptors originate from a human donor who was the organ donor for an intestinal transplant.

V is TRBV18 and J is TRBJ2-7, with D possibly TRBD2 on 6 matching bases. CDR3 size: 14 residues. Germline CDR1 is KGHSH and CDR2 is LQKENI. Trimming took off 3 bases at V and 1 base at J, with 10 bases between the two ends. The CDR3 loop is CASSPPSDSYEQYF. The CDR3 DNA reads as TGTGCCAGCTCACCGCCTAGCGATTCCTACGAGCAGTACTTC.

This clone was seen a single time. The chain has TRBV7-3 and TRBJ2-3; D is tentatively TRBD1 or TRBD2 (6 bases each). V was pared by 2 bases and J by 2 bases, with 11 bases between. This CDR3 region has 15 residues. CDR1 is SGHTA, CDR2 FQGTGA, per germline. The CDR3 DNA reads TGTGCCAGCAGCTTAGTGGGGGGCTACACAGATACGCAGTATTTT. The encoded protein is CASSLVGGYTDTQYF. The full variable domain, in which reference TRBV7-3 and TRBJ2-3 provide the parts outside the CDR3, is GAGVSQTPSNKVTEKGKYVELRCDPISGHTALYWYRQSLGQGPEFLIYFQGTGAADDSGLPNDRFFAVRPEGSVSTLKIQRTERGDSAVYLCASSLVGGYTDTQYFGPGTRLTVL.

The CDR3 protein is CASSALVGANVLTF. The CDR3 DNA sequence: TGTGCCAGTAGTGCCCTCGTCGGGGCCAACGTCCTGACTTTC. This rearrangement joins TRBV19 to TRBJ2-6; unclear D gene. CDR1 is LNHDA and CDR2 is SQIVND in the germline V gene (reference sequence). This CDR3 spans 14 amino acids. Deletions cut 5 bases from V and 4 bases from J, with 9 bases between.

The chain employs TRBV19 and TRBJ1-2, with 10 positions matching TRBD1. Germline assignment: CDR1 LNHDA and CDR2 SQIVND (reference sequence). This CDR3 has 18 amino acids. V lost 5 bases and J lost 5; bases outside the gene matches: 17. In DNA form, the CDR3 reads TGTGCCAGTAGTCCACTCCACAAGGGACAGGGGCCTTCTTATGGCTACACCTTC. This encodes CASSPLHKGQGPSYGYTF. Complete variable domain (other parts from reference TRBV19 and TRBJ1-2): DGGITQSPKYLFRKEGQNVTLSCEQNLNHDAMYWYRQDPGQGLRLIYYSQIVNDFQKGDIAEGYSVSREKKESFPLTVTSAQKNPTAFYLCASSPLHKGQGPSYGYTFGSGTRLTVV.

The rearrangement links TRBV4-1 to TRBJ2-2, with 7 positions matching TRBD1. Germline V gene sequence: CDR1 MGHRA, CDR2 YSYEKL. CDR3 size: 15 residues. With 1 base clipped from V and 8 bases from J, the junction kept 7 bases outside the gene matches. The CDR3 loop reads CASSQVGTAGGELFF. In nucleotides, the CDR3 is TGCGCCAGCAGCCAAGTAGGGACAGCCGGAGGGGAGCTGTTTTTT.

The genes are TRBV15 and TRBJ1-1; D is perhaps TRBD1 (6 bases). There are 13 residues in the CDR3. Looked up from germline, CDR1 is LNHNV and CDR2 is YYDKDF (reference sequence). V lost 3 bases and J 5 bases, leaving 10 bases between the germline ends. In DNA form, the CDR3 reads TGTGCCACCAGCAGGGACAGAGGAACTGAAGCTTTCTTT. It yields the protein CATSRDRGTEAFF.

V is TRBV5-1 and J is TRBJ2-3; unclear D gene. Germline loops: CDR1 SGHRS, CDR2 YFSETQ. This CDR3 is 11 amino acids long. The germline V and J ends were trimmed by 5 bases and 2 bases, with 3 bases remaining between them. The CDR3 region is CASRLTDTQYF. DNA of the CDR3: TGCGCCAGCAGACTCACAGATACGCAGTATTTT.

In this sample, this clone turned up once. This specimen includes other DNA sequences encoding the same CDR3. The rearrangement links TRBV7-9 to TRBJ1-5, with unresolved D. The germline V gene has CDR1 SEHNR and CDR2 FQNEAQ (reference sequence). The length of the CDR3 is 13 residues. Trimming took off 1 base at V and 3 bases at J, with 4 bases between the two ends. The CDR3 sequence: CASSLGTNQPQHF. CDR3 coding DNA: TGTGCCAGCAGCTTAGGGACCAATCAGCCCCAGCATTTT.

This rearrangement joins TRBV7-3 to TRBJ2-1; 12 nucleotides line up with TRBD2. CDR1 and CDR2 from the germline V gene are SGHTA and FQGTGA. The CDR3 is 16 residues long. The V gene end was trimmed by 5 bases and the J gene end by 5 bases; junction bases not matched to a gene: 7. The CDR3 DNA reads TGTGCCAGCAGCCATACTAGCGGGAGGACGAACAATGAGCAGTTCTTC. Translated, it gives CASSHTSGRTNNEQFF.

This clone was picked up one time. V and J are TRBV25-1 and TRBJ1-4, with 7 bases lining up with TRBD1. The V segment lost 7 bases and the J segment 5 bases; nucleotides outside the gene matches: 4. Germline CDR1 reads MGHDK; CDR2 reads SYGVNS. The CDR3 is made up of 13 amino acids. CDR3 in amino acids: CASNRDSNEKLFF. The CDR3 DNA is TGTGCCAGCAACCGGGACAGCAATGAAAAACTGTTTTTT.

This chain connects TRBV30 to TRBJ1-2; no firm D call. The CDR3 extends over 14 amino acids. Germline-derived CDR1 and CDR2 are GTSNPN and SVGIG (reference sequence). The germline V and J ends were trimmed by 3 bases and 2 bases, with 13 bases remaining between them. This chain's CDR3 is CAWRLPGSNYGYTF. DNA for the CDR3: TGTGCCTGGAGACTGCCGGGATCCAACTATGGCTACACCTTC. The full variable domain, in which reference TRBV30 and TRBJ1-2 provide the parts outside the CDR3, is SQTIHQWPATLVQPVGSPLSLECTVEGTSNPNLYWYRQAAGRGLQLLFYSVGIGQISSEVPQNLSASRPQDRQFILSSKKLLLSDSGFYLCAWRLPGSNYGYTFGSGTRLTVV.

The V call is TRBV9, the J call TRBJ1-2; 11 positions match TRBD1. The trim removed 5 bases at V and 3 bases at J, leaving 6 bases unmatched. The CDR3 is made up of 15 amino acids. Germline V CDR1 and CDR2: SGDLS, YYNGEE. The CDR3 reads CASRQGQGAYYGYTF. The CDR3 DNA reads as TGTGCCAGCAGACAAGGACAGGGGGCTTACTATGGCTACACCTTC.

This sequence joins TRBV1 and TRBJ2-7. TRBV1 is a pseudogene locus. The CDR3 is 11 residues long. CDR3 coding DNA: TGCACCAGCAGCCAAGAGTTCGAGCAGTACTTC. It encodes CTSSQEFEQYF.

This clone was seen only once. The CDR3, as DNA: TGTGCCAGCAGCGTAGGGGGGACAGGCCAAAACATTCAGTACTTC. It yields the protein CASSVGGTGQNIQYF. This chain links TRBV9 with TRBJ2-4; 8 bases line up with TRBD1. The ends lost 0 bases at V and 5 bases at J; junction bases unmatched: 4. CDR3 length: 15 amino acids. CDR1 is SGDLS, CDR2 YYNGEE, per germline. Combining the CDR3 with reference TRBV9 and TRBJ2-4 gives the whole variable domain DSGVTQTPKHLITATGQRVTLRCSPRSGDLSVYWYQQSLDQGLQFLIQYYNGEERAKGNILERFSAQQFPDLHSELNLSSLELGDSALYFCASSVGGTGQNIQYFGAGTRLSVL.

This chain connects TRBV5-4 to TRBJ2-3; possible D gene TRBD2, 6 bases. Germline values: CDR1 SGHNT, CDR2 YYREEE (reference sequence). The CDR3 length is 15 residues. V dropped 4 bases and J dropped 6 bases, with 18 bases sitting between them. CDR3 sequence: CASSDGGRWSDTQYF. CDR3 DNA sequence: TGTGCCAGCAGCGACGGAGGGAGGTGGTCGGATACGCAGTATTTT.

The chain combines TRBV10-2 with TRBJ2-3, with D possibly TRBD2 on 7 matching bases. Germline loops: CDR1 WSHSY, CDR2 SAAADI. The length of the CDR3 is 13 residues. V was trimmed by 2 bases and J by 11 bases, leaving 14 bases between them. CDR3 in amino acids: CASSELVGGGQYF. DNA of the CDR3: TGCGCCAGCAGTGAGCTGGTGGGAGGGGGGCAGTATTTT.

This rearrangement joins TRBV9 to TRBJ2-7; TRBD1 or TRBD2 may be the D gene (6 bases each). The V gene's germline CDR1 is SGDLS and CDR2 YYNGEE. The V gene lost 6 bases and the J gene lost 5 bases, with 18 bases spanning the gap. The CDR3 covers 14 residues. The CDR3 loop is CASNIGGLGNEQYF. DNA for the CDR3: TGTGCCAGCAACATAGGGGGGCTCGGGAACGAGCAGTACTTC.

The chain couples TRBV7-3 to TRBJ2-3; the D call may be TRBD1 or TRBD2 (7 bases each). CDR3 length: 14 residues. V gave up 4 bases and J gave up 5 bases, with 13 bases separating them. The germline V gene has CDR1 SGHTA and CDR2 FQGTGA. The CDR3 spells CASSSSGQVDTQYF. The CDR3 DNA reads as TGTGCCAGCAGCTCTAGCGGACAGGTAGATACGCAGTATTTT. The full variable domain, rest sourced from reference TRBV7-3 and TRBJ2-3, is GAGVSQTPSNKVTEKGKYVELRCDPISGHTALYWYRQSLGQGPEFLIYFQGTGAADDSGLPNDRFFAVRPEGSVSTLKIQRTERGDSAVYLCASSSSGQVDTQYFGPGTRLTVL.

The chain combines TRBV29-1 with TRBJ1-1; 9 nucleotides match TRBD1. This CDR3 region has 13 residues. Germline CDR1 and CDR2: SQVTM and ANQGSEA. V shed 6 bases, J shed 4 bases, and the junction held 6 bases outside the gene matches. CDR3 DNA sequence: TGCAGCGTCGAAACAGGGGGCGGCACTGAAGCTTTCTTT. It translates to CSVETGGGTEAFF.

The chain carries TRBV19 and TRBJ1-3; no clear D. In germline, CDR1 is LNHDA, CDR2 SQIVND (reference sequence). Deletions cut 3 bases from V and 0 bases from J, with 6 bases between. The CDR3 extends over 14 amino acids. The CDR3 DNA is TGTGCCAGTAGTATGGGATTCTCTGGAAACACCATATATTTT. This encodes CASSMGFSGNTIYF.

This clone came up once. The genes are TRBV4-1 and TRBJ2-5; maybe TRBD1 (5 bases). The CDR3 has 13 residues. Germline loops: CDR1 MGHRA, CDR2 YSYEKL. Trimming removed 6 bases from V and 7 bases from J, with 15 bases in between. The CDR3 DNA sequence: TGCGCCAGCAGTCCCACTGAAAGGGGGACCCAGTACTTC. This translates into CASSPTERGTQYF.

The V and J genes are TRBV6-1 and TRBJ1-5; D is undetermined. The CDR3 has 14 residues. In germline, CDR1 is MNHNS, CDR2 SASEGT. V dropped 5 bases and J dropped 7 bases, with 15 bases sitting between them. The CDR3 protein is CASSTPSIGQPQHF. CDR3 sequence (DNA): TGTGCCAGCAGTACCCCCAGCATTGGACAGCCCCAGCATTTT.

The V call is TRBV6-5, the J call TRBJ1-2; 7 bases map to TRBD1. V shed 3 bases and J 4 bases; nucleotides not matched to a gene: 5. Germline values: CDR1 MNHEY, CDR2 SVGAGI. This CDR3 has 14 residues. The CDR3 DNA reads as TGTGCCAGCAGTTATTCGGCAGGGGGCTATGGCTACACCTTC. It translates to CASSYSAGGYGYTF.

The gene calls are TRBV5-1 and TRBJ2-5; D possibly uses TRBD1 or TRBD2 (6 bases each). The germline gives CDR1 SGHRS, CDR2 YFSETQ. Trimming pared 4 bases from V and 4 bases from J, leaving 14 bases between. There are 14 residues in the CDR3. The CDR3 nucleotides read TGCGCCAGCAGCCCCCTTGGAGGGGGAGAGACCCAGTACTTC. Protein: CASSPLGGGETQYF.

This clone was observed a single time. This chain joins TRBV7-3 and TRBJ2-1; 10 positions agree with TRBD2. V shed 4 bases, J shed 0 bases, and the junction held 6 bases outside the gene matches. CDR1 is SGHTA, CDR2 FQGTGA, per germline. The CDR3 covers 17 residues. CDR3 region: CASSSGLAASSYNEQFF. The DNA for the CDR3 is TGTGCCAGCAGCTCCGGACTAGCGGCCAGCTCCTACAATGAGCAGTTCTTC.

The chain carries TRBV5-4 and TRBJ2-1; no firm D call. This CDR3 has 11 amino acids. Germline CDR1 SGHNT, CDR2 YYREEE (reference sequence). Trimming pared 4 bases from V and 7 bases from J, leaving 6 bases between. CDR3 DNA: TGTGCCAGCAGCCTCTCTAATGAGCAGTTCTTC. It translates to CASSLSNEQFF.

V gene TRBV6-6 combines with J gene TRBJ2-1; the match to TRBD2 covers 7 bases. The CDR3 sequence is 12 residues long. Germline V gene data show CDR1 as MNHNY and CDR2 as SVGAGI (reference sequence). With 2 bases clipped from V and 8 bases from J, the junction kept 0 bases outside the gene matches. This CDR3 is CASSYRGDEQFF. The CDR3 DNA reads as TGTGCCAGCAGTTACCGGGGGGATGAGCAGTTCTTC.

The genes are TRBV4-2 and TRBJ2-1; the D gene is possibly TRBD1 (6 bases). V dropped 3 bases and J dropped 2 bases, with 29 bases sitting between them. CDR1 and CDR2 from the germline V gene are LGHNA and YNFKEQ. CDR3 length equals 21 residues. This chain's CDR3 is CASSQPPGQHRYNPPYNEQFF. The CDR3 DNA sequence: TGTGCCAGCAGCCAGCCCCCCGGACAGCATCGATATAATCCCCCCTACAATGAGCAGTTCTTC.

This CDR3 is CASSQRESTDTQYF. CDR3 in DNA: TGCGCCAGCAGCCAGCGGGAGTCTACAGATACGCAGTATTTT. The chain combines TRBV4-1 with TRBJ2-3; 7 bases fit TRBD2. V gave up 3 bases and J gave up 3 bases; unmatched junction bases: 3. Germline V gene data show CDR1 as MGHRA and CDR2 as YSYEKL. This CDR3 comprises 14 residues.

CDR3 coding DNA: TGTGCCAGCAGCTTGATAGCGGGAGAAGGGGGAGAGACCCAGTACTTC. Translation: CASSLIAGEGGETQYF. V gene TRBV5-4 combines with J gene TRBJ2-5; TRBD2 agrees at 9 bases. Germline V lookup: CDR1 SGHNT, CDR2 YYREEE (reference sequence). This CDR3 is 16 amino acids long. Trimming at V came to 1 base and at J to 4 bases, leaving 8 bases not matched to a gene.

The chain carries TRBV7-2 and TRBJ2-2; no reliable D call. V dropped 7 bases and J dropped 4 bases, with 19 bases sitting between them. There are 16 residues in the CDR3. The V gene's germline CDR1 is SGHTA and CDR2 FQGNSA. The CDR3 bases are TGTGCCAGCACCCCAGAACGAGTAGGGTTCACCGGGGAGCTGTTTTTT. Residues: CASTPERVGFTGELFF.